This is a list of T cell receptor beta chains from one sample in a study of sequential checkpoint blockade in melanoma. Method: immunoSEQ multiplex PCR; TCRdb's copy keeps in-frame clones and lacks some. Among about 12,000 clones, over 70% were seen once, and the ten largest hold around 25%. Sample: CD8+ T cells sorted from blood (inferred from file names), taken from a patient given nivolumab and ipilimumab in sequence. These receptor sequences come from a human donor with melanoma. The CDR3 runs from the conserved cysteine through the conserved F or W. D genes are given only for firm matches. Size is omitted from some rows. Given values are once, few, many or a class for expanded clones.

.,TRBV9,TRBJ2-2,.,TGTGCCAGCAGCGTAGACTCCATCACCGGGGAGCTGTTTTTT,CASSVDSITGELFF
.,TRBV4-1,TRBJ1-1,.,TGCGCCAGCAGTAACAGGGACACTGAAGCTTTCTTT,CASSNRDTEAFF
.,TRBV29-1,TRBJ2-7,.,TGCAGCGTTGTACTGGGGACTGGATACGAGCAGTACTTC,CSVVLGTGYEQYF
once,TRBV10-3,TRBJ2-7,.,TGTGCCGTACAGGGTGCCCTCCCTCCCTACGAGCAGTACTTC,CAVQGALPPYEQYF
.,TRBV2,TRBJ1-4,TRBD1,TGTGCCAGCAGCGAACCCCTCCTGACAGGGAATTTTGCAACTAATGAAAAACTGTTTTTT,CASSEPLLTGNFATNEKLFF
.,TRBV27,TRBJ2-7,TRBD2,TGTGCCAGCAGTTTATTTGGTAGCGGGAGCCGCGAGCAGTACTTC,CASSLFGSGSREQYF
few,TRBV27,TRBJ2-5,TRBD1,TGTGCCAGCAGTGACAGGGTTAGGGAGACCCAGTACTTC,CASSDRVRETQYF
.,TRBV11-2,TRBJ1-3,TRBD1,TGTGCCAGCAGCTTTATGACAGGGACACTCTCTGGAAACACCATATATTTT,CASSFMTGTLSGNTIYF
.,TRBV6-1,TRBJ1-2,TRBD1,TGTGCCAGCAGATCGGGACAGGGCCCCTATGGCTACACCTTC,CASRSGQGPYGYTF
few,TRBV13,TRBJ1-1,.,TGTGCCAGCAGCTTCGGGAGCGGCCGGTTTCAGGAAGCTTTCTTT,CASSFGSGRFQEAFF
few,TRBV7-7,TRBJ2-5,.,TGTGCTAGCAGCTTAGCAGGGGATACGGAGACCCAGTACTTC,CASSLAGDTETQYF
.,TRBV7-6,TRBJ1-3,.,TGTGCCAGCAGCACCGGACAGATCTCTGGAAACACCATATATTTT,CASSTGQISGNTIYF
.,TRBV29-1,TRBJ2-2,.,TGCAGCGTTGAAGGGGGGCGGAACACCGGGGAGCTGTTTTTT,CSVEGGRNTGELFF
.,TRBV7-9,TRBJ2-1,TRBD2,TGTGCCAGCAGCTTAGAAGCGGGGGTTTACAATGAGCAGTTCTTC,CASSLEAGVYNEQFF
.,TRBV4-2,TRBJ2-7,TRBD2,TGTGCCAGCAGCCCAAAGGGAAGCGGGACTAGCGGTCTCTCCTACGAGCAGTACTTC,CASSPKGSGTSGLSYEQYF
.,TRBV9,TRBJ2-1,TRBD2,TGTGCCAGCAGCGTAGGGGGGGGATACAATGAGCAGTTCTTC,CASSVGGGYNEQFF
.,TRBV19,TRBJ1-1,.,TGTGCCAGTCATGGACGCCGGGGGGCTTTCTTT,CASHGRRGAFF
medium-sized,TRBV7-9,TRBJ1-3,TRBD1,TGTGCCAGCAGCTTAGCTTCGGGGACAGCTGGAAACACCATATATTTT,CASSLASGTAGNTIYF
once,TRBV5-1,TRBJ1-5,TRBD1,TGCGCCAGCAGCTTACAGGGGGCTCAGCCCCAGCATTTT,CASSLQGAQPQHF
few,TRBV4-3,TRBJ2-1,.,TGCGCCAGCAGCCAAGTCGGCTACAATGAGCAGTTCTTC,CASSQVGYNEQFF
.,TRBV19,TRBJ1-1,.,TGTGCCAGTAGTATAGTGGGGGGTTTCACTGAAGCTTTCTTT,CASSIVGGFTEAFF
.,TRBV27,TRBJ1-1,.,TGTGCCAGCAGTTTAACAGTCCAGGGGTTCTACACTGAAGCTTTCTTT,CASSLTVQGFYTEAFF
.,TRBV7-9,TRBJ2-7,TRBD1,TGTGCCAGCAGCCCCTGGGACAGGGGTGAGCAGTACTTC,CASSPWDRGEQYF
.,TRBV2,TRBJ2-4,.,TGTGCCAGCAGTGAAGCTGGGGGCGGTACCAAAAACATTCAGTACTTC,CASSEAGGGTKNIQYF
once,TRBV29-1,TRBJ2-1,TRBD2,TGCAGCGCCCCGACTAGCGGGAGGGTAAATGAGCAGTTCTTC,CSAPTSGRVNEQFF
few,TRBV6-4,TRBJ2-1,TRBD1,TGTGCCAGCAGCCCCACAGGGGTGTCCTACAATGAGCAGTTCTTC,CASSPTGVSYNEQFF
.,TRBV2,TRBJ1-2,TRBD1,TGTGCCAGCAGCGAGAGGGCAGGGGGCGAATATCCGGGCTACACCTTC,CASSERAGGEYPGYTF
once,TRBV7-6,TRBJ2-7,TRBD2,TGTGCCAGCAGCTTAGGGGGGACTAGCTACGAGCAGTACTTC,CASSLGGTSYEQYF
medium-sized,TRBV5-4,TRBJ1-2,TRBD1,TGTGCCAGCAGCACCCTGACAGGGGACCGCTACACCTTC,CASSTLTGDRYTF
.,TRBV7-2,TRBJ1-2,.,TGTGCCAGCAGCGATGGGGGCGGCTACACCTTC,CASSDGGGYTF
few,TRBV4-2,TRBJ1-6,TRBD1,TGTGCCAGCAGCCCCTTAACAGGGGATAATTCCCCCCTCCACTTT,CASSPLTGDNSPLHF
.,TRBV29-1,TRBJ2-7,TRBD1,TGCAGCGTTGGAGACAGGGGGCTACACGAGCAGTACTTC,CSVGDRGLHEQYF
few,TRBV10-2,TRBJ1-1,.,TGCGCCAGCGGAGACCCCTTTGAAACTGAAGCTTTCTTT,CASGDPFETEAFF
once,TRBV5-1,TRBJ1-2,TRBD1,TGCGCCAGCAGCTGGAATGCACAGGGGGCGGAAGGCTACACCTTC,CASSWNAQGAEGYTF
few,TRBV9,TRBJ2-5,.,TGTGCCAGCAGCGTAGATGGGGCCCCCGGGGAGACCCAGTACTTC,CASSVDGAPGETQYF
.,TRBV7-7,TRBJ2-6,TRBD1,TGTGCTACAGGGGACAGGGCTTCTGGGGCCAACGTCCTGACTTTC,CATGDRASGANVLTF
.,TRBV5-5,TRBJ2-3,.,TGTGCCAGCAGCTTGGAGGGCGGCCAGGGCGGAGATACGCAGTATTTT,CASSLEGGQGGDTQYF
.,TRBV9,TRBJ1-3,.,TGTGCCAGCAGCGCCAGCGAGTCACTTGGAAACACCATATATTTT,CASSASESLGNTIYF
.,TRBV7-9,TRBJ2-2,.,TGTGCCAGCAGCCGGGGCGGGGAGCTGTTTTTT,CASSRGGELFF
.,TRBV9,TRBJ2-1,TRBD2,TGTGCCAGCAGCGTAGATGGGGGGGGATACAATGAGCAGTTCTTC,CASSVDGGGYNEQFF
.,TRBV19,TRBJ1-1,.,TGTGCCAGTAGTATAGGAACAGGGATGAACACTGAAGCTTTCTTT,CASSIGTGMNTEAFF
few,TRBV19,TRBJ1-5,.,TGTGCCAGTAGTATTTTAAACTCCGGTAATCAGCCCCAGCATTTT,CASSILNSGNQPQHF
once,TRBV10-3,TRBJ2-6,.,TGTGCCATCAGTGAGTCGTGGAGCTCTGGGGCCAACGTCCTGACTTTC,CAISESWSSGANVLTF
.,TRBV19,TRBJ1-6,TRBD1,TGTGCCAGTACCCCAGGGGGGCATTCACCCCTCCACTTT,CASTPGGHSPLHF